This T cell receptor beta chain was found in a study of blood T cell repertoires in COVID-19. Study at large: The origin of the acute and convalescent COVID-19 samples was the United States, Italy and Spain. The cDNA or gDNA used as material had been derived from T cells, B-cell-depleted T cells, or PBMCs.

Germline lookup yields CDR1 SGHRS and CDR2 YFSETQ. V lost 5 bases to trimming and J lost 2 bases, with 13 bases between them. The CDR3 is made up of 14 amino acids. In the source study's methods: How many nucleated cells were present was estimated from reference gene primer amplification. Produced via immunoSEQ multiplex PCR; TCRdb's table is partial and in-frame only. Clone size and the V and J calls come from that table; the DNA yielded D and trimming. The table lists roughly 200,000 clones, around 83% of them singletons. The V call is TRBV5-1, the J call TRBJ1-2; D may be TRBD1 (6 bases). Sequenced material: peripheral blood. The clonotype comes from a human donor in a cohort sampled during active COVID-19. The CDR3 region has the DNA TGCGCCAGCAGGGACCGGACAGCCAACTATGGCTACACCTTC. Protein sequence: CASRDRTANYGYTF.